This record concerns one T cell receptor (beta chain) sequence. Per the authors' pipeline: Reference gene primer amplification gave nucleated cell count estimates. TCRdb's table, derived via immunoSEQ multiplex PCR, lists solely in-frame clones and lacks some. D and trimming come from the DNA, and the V and J calls and clone size come from that table. The sample holds around 4,300 clones, approximately 82% seen once. These data originate in a study of blood T cell repertoires in COVID-19. Study at large: Samples came from the United States, Italy and Spain, spanning acute and convalescent COVID-19. PBMCs, B-cell-depleted T cells, or T cells provided the cDNA or gDNA that made up the material.

The CDR3 is 15 amino acids. Per the germline V gene, CDR1 is SGDLS and CDR2 is YYNGEE. The ends were cut back, 1 base at V and 2 bases at J, with 11 bases in the middle. This chain uses TRBV9 with TRBJ2-3; D is ambiguous. The TCR comes from a human donor with active or convalescent COVID-19. The donor label of this sample is uncertain. Sequencing was done on a sample of peripheral blood. CDR3 protein: CASSVSGRYTDTQYF. CDR3 bases: TGTGCCAGCAGCGTATCAGGAAGGTACACAGATACGCAGTATTTT. Full variable domain (rest looked up from reference TRBV9 and TRBJ2-3): DSGVTQTPKHLITATGQRVTLRCSPRSGDLSVYWYQQSLDQGLQFLIQYYNGEERAKGNILERFSAQQFPDLHSELNLSSLELGDSALYFCASSVSGRYTDTQYFGPGTRLTVL.